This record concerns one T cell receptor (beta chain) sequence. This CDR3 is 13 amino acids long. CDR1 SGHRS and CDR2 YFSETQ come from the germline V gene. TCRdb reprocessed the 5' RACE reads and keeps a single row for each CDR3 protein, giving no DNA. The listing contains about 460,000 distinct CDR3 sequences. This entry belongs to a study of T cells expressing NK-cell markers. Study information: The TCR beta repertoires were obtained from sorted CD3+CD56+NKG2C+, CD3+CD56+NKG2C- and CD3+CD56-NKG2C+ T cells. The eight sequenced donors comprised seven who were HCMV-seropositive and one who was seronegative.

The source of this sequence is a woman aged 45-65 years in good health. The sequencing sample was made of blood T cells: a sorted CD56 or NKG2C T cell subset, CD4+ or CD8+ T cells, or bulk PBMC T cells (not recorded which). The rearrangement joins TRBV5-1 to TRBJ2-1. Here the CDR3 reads CASSLGPYNEQFF.